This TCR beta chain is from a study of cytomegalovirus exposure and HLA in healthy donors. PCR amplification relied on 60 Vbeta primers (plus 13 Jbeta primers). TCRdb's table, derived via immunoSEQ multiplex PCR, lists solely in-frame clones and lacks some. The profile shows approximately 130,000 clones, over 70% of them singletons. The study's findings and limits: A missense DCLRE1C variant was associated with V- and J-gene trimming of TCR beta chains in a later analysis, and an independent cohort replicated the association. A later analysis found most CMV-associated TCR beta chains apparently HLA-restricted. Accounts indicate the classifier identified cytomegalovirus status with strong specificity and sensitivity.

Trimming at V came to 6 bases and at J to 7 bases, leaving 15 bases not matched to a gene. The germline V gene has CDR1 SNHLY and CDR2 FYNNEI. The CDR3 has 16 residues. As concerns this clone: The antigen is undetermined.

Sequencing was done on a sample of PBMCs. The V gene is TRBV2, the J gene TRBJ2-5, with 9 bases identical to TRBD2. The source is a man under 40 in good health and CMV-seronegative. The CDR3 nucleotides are TGTGCCAGCAGAGAGTCGCCGGGACTAGCCGGGGGGACCCAGTACTTC. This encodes CASRESPGLAGGTQYF.